Listed below are T cell receptor beta chains from one sample, sequenced in a study of cytomegalovirus exposure and HLA in healthy donors. Assay: immunoSEQ multiplex PCR; the TCRdb copy retains only in-frame clones and omits some. Among 98,000 or so clones listed, 75% to 80% were seen once. Sequenced sample: PBMCs. These receptors came from a man in his sixties in good health and CMV-seropositive. Each CDR3 is given with its conserved first and last residue. D genes are given only for firm matches. For some rows the clone size is stated as once, few or many, or as a class when expanded; others skip it.

cdr3_aa,cdr3_nt,clone_size,d_call,v_call,j_call
CASSLIAGGSNQPQHF,TGTGCCAGCAGCTTGATCGCTGGAGGGAGCAATCAGCCCCAGCATTTT,.,.,TRBV7-8,TRBJ1-5
CASSSDRRGLGYGYTF,TGTGCCAGCAGTTCAGACAGGAGGGGGCTCGGTTATGGCTACACCTTC,.,TRBD1,TRBV28,TRBJ1-2
CASSEGGSAYNEQFF,TGTGCCAGCAGTGAAGGGGGTAGCGCCTACAATGAGCAGTTCTTC,.,.,TRBV6-1,TRBJ2-1
CASSLAGGQGALEQYF,TGTGCCAGCAGCTTAGCGGGGGGACAGGGGGCGCTCGAGCAGTACTTC,.,TRBD1,TRBV7-2,TRBJ2-7
CASSLGQGASPLHF,TGCGCCAGCAGCCTCGGACAGGGGGCATCACCCCTCCACTTT,.,TRBD1,TRBV5-1,TRBJ1-6
CASEWGGASNQPQHF,TGTGCCAGTGAATGGGGAGGGGCGAGCAATCAGCCCCAGCATTTT,few,.,TRBV19,TRBJ1-5
CASSRGLNTEAFF,TGTGCCAGCAGCCGGGGATTGAACACTGAAGCTTTCTTT,.,.,TRBV11-2,TRBJ1-1
CASSLPSEPDTQYF,TGTGCCAGCAGCCTTCCGAGCGAGCCAGATACGCAGTATTTT,.,.,TRBV7-8,TRBJ2-3
CASSSPGQGNTEAFF,TGTGCCAGCAGCTCACCGGGACAGGGAAACACTGAAGCTTTCTTT,.,TRBD1,TRBV5-8,TRBJ1-1
CACSPAGAPNEQFF,TGTGCCTGCAGTCCTGCGGGGGCCCCCAATGAGCAGTTCTTC,.,.,TRBV7-9,TRBJ2-1
CASSYSIRLNEKLFF,TGTGCCAGCAGTTACTCGATCAGGCTTAATGAAAAACTGTTTTTT,.,.,TRBV6-6,TRBJ1-4
CASSYRTSNTGELFF,TGTGCAAGCAGTTACAGGACTAGCAACACCGGGGAGCTGTTTTTT,once,TRBD2,TRBV6-5,TRBJ2-2
CASSFGVSNTGELFF,TGTGCCAGCAGTTTTGGAGTCTCGAACACCGGGGAGCTGTTTTTT,.,.,TRBV27,TRBJ2-2
CASSLGGGSEKLFF,TGTGCCAGCAGCTTGGGGGGGGGCAGTGAAAAACTGTTTTTT,.,.,TRBV5-4,TRBJ1-4
CASSPRVRQGRYEQYF,TGTGCCAGCTCACCACGGGTAAGACAGGGCCGGTACGAGCAGTACTTC,.,TRBD1,TRBV18,TRBJ2-7
CASSRTQGNQPQHF,TGTGCCAGCTCACGCACGCAGGGAAATCAGCCCCAGCATTTT,.,.,TRBV18,TRBJ1-5
CAINEQGALGYGYTF,TGTGCCATCAACGAACAGGGGGCGCTTGGCTATGGCTACACCTTC,once,TRBD1,TRBV10-3,TRBJ1-2
CAISEFQGAQGQPQHF,TGTGCCATCAGTGAGTTTCAGGGGGCCCAGGGTCAGCCCCAGCATTTT,.,TRBD1,TRBV10-3,TRBJ1-5
CASSGRQGMNTEAFF,TGCGCCAGCAGCGGCAGACAGGGGATGAACACTGAAGCTTTCTTT,.,TRBD1,TRBV5-1,TRBJ1-1
CASSARAPGQKQFF,TGTGCCAGCAGCGCCCGAGCCCCGGGACAGAAGCAGTTCTTC,.,TRBD1,TRBV5-6,TRBJ2-1
CASSYSRADGNTIYF,TGTGCCAGCAGTTACTCGAGGGCAGACGGAAACACCATATATTTT,few,.,TRBV6-5,TRBJ1-3
CASSFRDRGLSTDTQYF,TGCGCCAGCAGCTTCCGGGACAGGGGGCTTAGCACAGATACGCAGTATTTT,.,TRBD1,TRBV5-1,TRBJ2-3
CASSRSLIRGDIQYF,TGTGCCAGCAGCCGTAGTCTAATCAGAGGAGACATTCAGTACTTC,.,.,TRBV5-8,TRBJ2-4